This record looks at one T cell receptor beta chain sequence and its context. Enrollment of patients from Seattle took place during active infection, with longitudinal follow-up. In the study's own analysis: The assay estimated nucleated cells by amplifying reference gene primers. The data were produced by immunoSEQ multiplex PCR, yet TCRdb's version contains in-frame clones alone and is incomplete. For V, J and clone size, that table is used; D and trimming come from the DNA. Here the sample spans fewer than 250,000 clones, about 82% being singletons. This record belongs to a study of blood T cell repertoires in COVID-19. As for the study in general: The United States, Italy and Spain were the sources of the acute and convalescent COVID-19 samples. The cDNA or gDNA used as material had been derived from T cells, B-cell-depleted T cells, or PBMCs.

V was pared by 0 bases and J by 8 bases, with 10 bases between. CDR1 is ENHRY and CDR2 is SYGVKD in the germline V gene. The CDR3 loop spans 14 amino acids. The sequenced material came from peripheral blood. V and J are TRBV10-3 and TRBJ1-4, with D possibly matching TRBD1 (5 bases). This clonotype was sampled from a woman of 80 years or more with COVID-19, enrolled during active disease. CDR3 in DNA: TGTGCCATCAGTGAGTCTCAGGGTTGGGAAAAACTGTTTTTT. This gives the protein CAISESQGWEKLFF.